This entry lists 23 T cell receptor beta chains sequenced from one sample in a study of T cell responses to AZD1222 COVID-19 vaccine. Method: immunoSEQ multiplex PCR; TCRdb's copy keeps in-frame clones and lacks some. The sample contains 150,000 to 200,000 clones, 94% of which appear only once. The sequencing here drew on peripheral blood, taken on day 0 of AZD1222 vaccination. These receptors were taken from an adult in good health.

The chain is built from TRBV29-1 and TRBJ1-4; the match to TRBD1 covers 7 bases. The CDR3 sequence is 12 residues long. J lost 6 bases, V lost 7 bases, and 5 bases had no gene match. Germline CDR1 reads SQVTM; CDR2 reads ANQGSEA. CDR3 nucleotide sequence: TGCAGCGGGGGGCAGGGGGATGAAAAACTGTTTTTT. Encoded protein: CSGGQGDEKLFF. The full variable domain, in which reference TRBV29-1 and TRBJ1-4 provide the parts outside the CDR3, is SAVISQKPSRDICQRGTSLTIQCQVDSQVTMMFWYRQQPGQSLTLIATANQGSEATYESGFVIDKFPISRPNLTFSTLTVSNMSPEDSSIYLCSGGQGDEKLFFGSGTQLSVL.

This rearrangement joins TRBV7-9 to TRBJ1-2; D is undetermined. Germline CDR1 reads SEHNR; CDR2 reads FQNEAQ (reference sequence). Trimming left V 1 base short and J 0 bases short, with 6 bases between. The CDR3 length is 14 residues. CDR3 loop: CASSLDSANYGYTF. CDR3 bases: TGTGCCAGCAGCTTAGACAGTGCTAACTATGGCTACACCTTC. Looking up the rest from reference TRBV7-9 and TRBJ1-2 gives the full variable domain: DTGVSQNPRHKITKRGQNVTFRCDPISEHNRLYWYRQTLGQGPEFLTYFQNEAQLEKSRLLSDRFSAERPKGSFSTLEIQRTEQGDSAMYLCASSLDSANYGYTFGSGTRLTVV.

CDR3 protein: CASSLGGLAGGTSYNEQFF. CDR3 coding DNA: TGCGCCAGCAGCTTGGGGGGACTAGCGGGAGGTACGTCCTACAATGAGCAGTTCTTC. This chain links TRBV5-1 with TRBJ2-1; 15 bases are a match to TRBD2. Germline V lookup: CDR1 SGHRS, CDR2 YFSETQ. The CDR3 is 19 residues long. The J segment lost 1 base and the V segment lost 0 bases, leaving 5 bases of the junction unmatched. Full variable domain (rest looked up from reference TRBV5-1 and TRBJ2-1): KAGVTQTPRYLIKTRGQQVTLSCSPISGHRSVSWYQQTPGQGLQFLFEYFSETQRNKGNFPGRFSGRQFSNSRSEMNVSTLELGDSALYLCASSLGGLAGGTSYNEQFFGPGTRLTVL.

The chain is built from TRBV6-5 and TRBJ2-1; D perhaps matches TRBD1 (5 bases). This CDR3 contains 12 residues. CDR1 is MNHEY and CDR2 is SVGAGI in the germline V gene. Trimming pared 2 bases from V and 6 bases from J, leaving 5 bases between. The CDR3 sequence is CASSYQGNEQFF. In nucleotides, the CDR3 is TGTGCCAGCAGTTACCAGGGCAATGAGCAGTTCTTC.

This clone was counted a single time. This chain uses TRBV10-2 with TRBJ1-2; D is uncertain. Trimming shortened V by 6 bases and J by 4 bases, and 15 bases separated the two germline ends. The CDR3 sequence is 14 residues long. Germline CDR1 reads WSHSY; CDR2 reads SAAADI. This CDR3 is CASSSTDGSYGYTF. The CDR3, as DNA: TGCGCCAGCAGCTCGACCGACGGCTCCTATGGCTACACCTTC.

This rearrangement joins TRBV9 to TRBJ2-3; D ambiguous. The germline CDR1 and CDR2 sequences are SGDLS and YYNGEE. V dropped 2 bases and J dropped 4 bases, with 8 bases sitting between them. The CDR3 loop spans 13 amino acids. The CDR3 DNA follows: TGTGCCAGCAGCGTGGATACAGCAGATACGCAGTATTTT. Encoded protein: CASSVDTADTQYF. Full variable domain (remainder filled in from reference TRBV9 and TRBJ2-3): DSGVTQTPKHLITATGQRVTLRCSPRSGDLSVYWYQQSLDQGLQFLIQYYNGEERAKGNILERFSAQQFPDLHSELNLSSLELGDSALYFCASSVDTADTQYFGPGTRLTVL.

The chain employs TRBV9 and TRBJ1-1; perhaps TRBD1 as D (5 bases). Deletions cut 0 bases from V and 9 bases from J, with 12 bases between. Germline V gene data show CDR1 as SGDLS and CDR2 as YYNGEE. CDR3 length: 13 amino acids. The CDR3 DNA is TGTGCCAGCAGCGTAGGGGGAGGGACGAAAGCTTTCTTT. Translation gives CASSVGGGTKAFF.

The chain joins TRBV4-2 to TRBJ2-4, with 7 bases that match TRBD2. The CDR3 is 19 amino acids. V gave up 0 bases and J gave up 0 bases; unmatched junction bases: 11. In germline, CDR1 is LGHNA, CDR2 YNFKEQ. CDR3 in amino acids: CASSQDQGFGGVAKNIQYF. CDR3 DNA sequence: TGTGCCAGCAGCCAAGATCAGGGATTTGGGGGGGTAGCCAAAAACATTCAGTACTTC.

The rearrangement links TRBV7-9 to TRBJ2-3; D tentatively reads TRBD1 or TRBD2 (5 bases each). Trimming took 5 bases from V and 3 from J, leaving 24 bases between them. Germline CDR1 is SEHNR and CDR2 is FQNEAQ (reference sequence). The CDR3 consists of 18 residues. The CDR3 spells CASSRPPSKQAGTDTQYF. The CDR3 bases are TGTGCCAGCAGCCGGCCTCCTAGCAAACAGGCGGGTACAGATACGCAGTATTTT. Filled out from reference TRBV7-9 and TRBJ2-3, the complete variable domain reads DTGVSQNPRHKITKRGQNVTFRCDPISEHNRLYWYRQTLGQGPEFLTYFQNEAQLEKSRLLSDRFSAERPKGSFSTLEIQRTEQGDSAMYLCASSRPPSKQAGTDTQYFGPGTRLTVL.

The chain combines TRBV19 with TRBJ1-2, with D maybe TRBD1 (5 bases). The CDR3 is made up of 13 amino acids. CDR1 LNHDA and CDR2 SQIVND come from the germline V gene (reference sequence). V was clipped by 3 bases and J by 2 bases, with 7 bases between them. CDR3 sequence (DNA): TGTGCCAGTAGTATGGGGCAGAACTATGGCTACACCTTC. Its translation: CASSMGQNYGYTF.

The gene calls are TRBV15 and TRBJ1-5; TRBD1 might be the D (5 bases). Germline V gene data show CDR1 as LNHNV and CDR2 as YYDKDF (reference sequence). This CDR3 contains 14 residues. Trimming shortened V by 3 bases and J by 4 bases, and 10 bases separated the two germline ends. CDR3 DNA: TGTGCCACCAGCAGGACAGCAGTAAATCAGCCCCAGCATTTT. Encoded protein: CATSRTAVNQPQHF. Complete variable domain (other parts from reference TRBV15 and TRBJ1-5): DAMVIQNPRYQVTQFGKPVTLSCSQTLNHNVMYWYQQKSSQAPKLLFHYYDKDFNNEADTPDNFQSRRPNTSFCFLDIRSPGLGDTAMYLCATSRTAVNQPQHFGDGTRLSIL.

V and J are TRBV15 and TRBJ2-5; D is uncertain. Trimming pared 3 bases from V and 3 bases from J, leaving 5 bases between. Germline CDR1 and CDR2: LNHNV and YYDKDF (reference sequence). This CDR3 region has 12 residues. The CDR3 sequence: CATSRVKETQYF. For the CDR3, the DNA is TGTGCCACCAGCAGGGTTAAAGAGACCCAGTACTTC.

The chain employs TRBV30 and TRBJ1-2; D might be TRBD1 (6 bases). CDR1 is GTSNPN, CDR2 SVGIG, per germline (reference sequence). The CDR3 runs 12 residues. Trimming cost V 0 bases and J 8 bases, with 10 bases left between them. The CDR3 DNA follows: TGTGCCTGGAGTGTAGGGGGATTCGGCTACACCTTC. Its protein is CAWSVGGFGYTF.

V is TRBV6-5 and J is TRBJ2-7; the D gene is possibly TRBD1 (7 bases). With 5 bases removed from V and 6 bases from J, the gap between germline ends came to 17 bases. CDR3 size: 14 residues. Germline V gene sequence: CDR1 MNHEY, CDR2 SVGAGI. CDR3 protein: CASSPTRQGGEQYF. The CDR3 nucleotides read TGTGCCAGCAGTCCTACTAGACAGGGAGGCGAGCAGTACTTC.

CDR3 sequence reads: CASSQTLQSSYNSPLHF. Written as DNA, the CDR3 is TGTGCCAGCAGTCAGACTCTTCAGAGCTCCTATAATTCACCCCTCCACTTT. The gene calls are TRBV11-2 and TRBJ1-6; no clear D gene. CDR1 is SGHAT, CDR2 FQNNGV, per germline. V was trimmed by 6 bases and J by 0 bases, leaving 15 bases between them. CDR3 length equals 17 residues.

This rearrangement joins TRBV4-1 to TRBJ1-6; 7 bases match TRBD1. The CDR3 is 16 amino acids. V was clipped by 1 base and J by 6 bases; unmatched bases: 6. Germline assignment: CDR1 MGHRA and CDR2 YSYEKL. The CDR3 sequence is CASSQVEGAGNSPLHF. The DNA of the CDR3 is TGCGCCAGCAGCCAAGTCGAGGGGGCGGGTAATTCACCCCTCCACTTT.

The chain couples TRBV10-2 to TRBJ2-5; TRBD2 might be the D (5 bases). The CDR3 is made up of 14 amino acids. The germline V gene encodes CDR1 WSHSY and CDR2 SAAADI. V was cut by 1 base and J by 5 bases, with 11 bases left in between. The CDR3 protein is CASSEWTGEETQYF. CDR3 nucleotide sequence: TGCGCCAGCAGTGAGTGGACCGGGGAGGAGACCCAGTACTTC.

The chain joins TRBV7-3 to TRBJ1-3, with no clear D. Germline CDR1 SGHTA, CDR2 FQGTGA. The CDR3 covers 14 residues. V was clipped by 3 bases and J by 7 bases, with 13 bases between them. The CDR3 bases are TGTGCCAGCAGCTTGGCTCGGAGTGGGAACACCATATATTTT. Translated, it gives CASSLARSGNTIYF.

The rearrangement joins TRBV5-6 to TRBJ2-2; 7 bases map to TRBD2. The CDR3 runs to 14 residues. The trim removed 1 base at V and 4 bases at J, leaving 1 base unmatched. CDR1 is SGHDT and CDR2 is YYEEEE in the germline V gene. This CDR3 reads CASSLPSGTGELFF. The CDR3 nucleotides are TGTGCCAGCAGCTTGCCTAGCGGCACCGGGGAGCTGTTTTTT. Supplemented by reference TRBV5-6 and TRBJ2-2, the full variable domain reads DAGVTQSPTHLIKTRGQQVTLRCSPKSGHDTVSWYQQALGQGPQFIFQYYEEEERQRGNFPDRFSGHQFPNYSSELNVNALLLGDSALYLCASSLPSGTGELFFGEGSRLTVL.

The rearrangement links TRBV7-9 to TRBJ2-3; a weak D match, TRBD1 (5 bases). V gave up 4 bases and J gave up 2 bases, with 16 bases separating them. This CDR3 has 16 amino acids. The germline V gene encodes CDR1 SEHNR and CDR2 FQNEAQ (reference sequence). This CDR3 is CASSSRVPRPTDTQYF. CDR3 DNA sequence: TGTGCCAGCAGCTCCAGGGTCCCCAGACCCACAGATACGCAGTATTTT.

The chain combines TRBV4-1 with TRBJ1-6; 7 bases map to TRBD1. The ends lost 3 bases at V and 9 bases at J; junction bases unmatched: 8. Germline CDR1 is MGHRA and CDR2 is YSYEKL. There are 15 residues in the CDR3. The CDR3 nucleotides are TGCGCCAGCAGCCATGCTCCGGGACAGCTTTCACCCCTCCACTTT. Its translation: CASSHAPGQLSPLHF.

The chain has TRBV28 and TRBJ1-5; D remains unclear. Germline CDR1 reads MDHEN; CDR2 reads SYDVKM. CDR3 length: 14 amino acids. Trimming took off 3 bases at V and 7 bases at J, with 13 bases between the two ends. The CDR3 sequence: CASSLGFSSQPQHF. The CDR3 nucleotides read TGTGCCAGCAGTTTGGGGTTCTCCAGCCAGCCCCAGCATTTT.

The chain couples TRBV28 to TRBJ2-7; 9 bases are a match to TRBD2. Germline trimming cut 5 bases from V and 6 bases from J; bases unmatched to any gene: 8. Germline V gene data show CDR1 as MDHEN and CDR2 as SYDVKM. The CDR3 runs 14 residues. CDR3 DNA sequence: TGTGCCAGCAGTCCACGCGGGAGGGCGAGCGAGCAGTACTTC. Its translation: CASSPRGRASEQYF.